The present T cell receptor beta chain was sequenced within a study of blood T cells in healthy people across ages. General study points: Both naive CD4+ cell counts and diversity were greater in long-lived donors than in aged donors.

The germline V gene encodes CDR1 LGHNA and CDR2 YSLEER. Trimming pared 1 base from V and 6 bases from J, leaving 12 bases between. The CDR3 is 14 residues long. Every sample gave at least 5 micrograms of total RNA when it was extracted. Then a second PCR, running roughly 7 to 11 cycles, was carried out with a sample-barcoded 5' primer and a J-beta primer mix. TCRdb used MiXCR to reprocess the 5' RACE reads, holding one entry per CDR3 protein. The sample shows about 690,000 distinct CDR3 sequences, roughly 41% of them seen only once. A remark on this clonotype: What it binds is unknown.

The V gene is TRBV4-3, the J gene TRBJ1-1; D is undetermined. This TCR was sampled from a man at least 80 years old in good health. Sequencing was carried out using blood. CDR3 sequence (DNA): TGCGCCAGCAGCCAAGTAGGTCGAGTAGCTGAAGCTTTCTTT. It specifies CASSQVGRVAEAFF.